The 27 T cell receptor beta chains given below trace back to one sample, sequenced in a study of CD8+CD57+ T cells in acquired aplastic anemia. TCR beta VDJ and CDR3 were profiled, and genomic DNA was the template. TCRdb called the reads again in MiXCR, with one record for every CDR3 protein. The sample includes about 110,000 distinct CDR3 sequences, around 49% of them seen just once. Sequenced sample: sorted CD4+, CD8+, or CD8+CD57+ T cells (not recorded which) from PBMCs. The receptors derive from a human donor in good health, serving as a control.

V usage is TRBV7-3 and J usage is TRBJ1-5; TRBD1 might be the D (5 bases). This CDR3 comprises 13 residues. V was cut by 5 bases and J by 4 bases, with 9 bases left in between. Germline-derived CDR1 and CDR2 are SGHTA and FQGTGA. The CDR3 DNA sequence: TGTGCCAGCAGCCTGGGACCGAATCAGCCCCAGCATTTT. Protein sequence: CASSLGPNQPQHF.

There are many counts of this clonotype. The chain recombines TRBV30 with TRBJ1-1, with TRBD1 as a possible D gene (5 bases). The V end was cut by 1 base, the J end by 1 base, with 10 bases between. This CDR3 contains 14 residues. The germline V gene has CDR1 GTSNPN and CDR2 SVGIG (reference sequence). The CDR3 loop is CAWSAGLSNTEAFF. The CDR3 DNA is TGTGCCTGGAGTGCGGGACTGTCGAACACTGAAGCTTTCTTT.

Details on this clonotype: The junction shows a germline mismatch at one end, possibly a read error. The CDR3 coding sequence is TGTGCCAGCAGCCTGGGGGACAGGGGGTACGAGCAGCACTTC. As protein: CASSLGDRGYEQHF. V and J are TRBV7-6 and TRBJ2-7; 11 bases fit TRBD1. CDR3 size: 14 residues. The germline CDR1 and CDR2 sequences are SGHVS and FNYEAQ.

This clonotype was recorded at least ten times. The chain recombines TRBV6-1 with TRBJ1-2; TRBD1 might be the D (5 bases). V shed 6 bases and J shed 7 bases, with 21 bases lying between them. Germline V lookup: CDR1 MNHNS, CDR2 SASEGT. This CDR3 contains 15 residues. DNA for the CDR3: TGTGCCAGCAGCTCACCGCGCGGAGGGGATCCTGGCTACACCTTC. Translated, it gives CASSSPRGGDPGYTF.

In this sample, this clonotype turned up a few times. At one boundary the junction diverges from the germline segment, which might be a read error. The chain links TRBV19 to TRBJ1-5; D not resolved. Germline CDR1 reads LNHDA; CDR2 reads SQIVND (reference sequence). The length of the CDR3 is 10 residues. In DNA form, the CDR3 reads TGTGCCAGTAAGGATCAGGCCCAGCATTTT. This sequence encodes CASKDQAQHF.

The chain links TRBV12-3 or TRBV12-4 to TRBJ2-1; TRBD2 matches 9 bases. V gave up 3 bases and J gave up 8 bases; unmatched junction bases: 17. The CDR3 consists of 18 residues. CDR3 nucleotide sequence: TGTGCCAGCAGTTTTTCAGAGAGCGGGGGGCCAGGGATCGATGAGCAGTTCTTC. Protein: CASSFSESGGPGIDEQFF.

This clonotype was counted only a few times. The V call is TRBV7-9, the J call TRBJ2-7; 7 bases line up with TRBD1. The germline V gene has CDR1 SEHNR and CDR2 FQNEAQ (reference sequence). J gave up 3 bases and V 4 bases, and 6 bases lay outside the gene matches. CDR3 size: 14 residues. The CDR3 nucleotides read TGTGCCAGCAGCTCGGTCGGACAGGACTACGAGCAGTACTTC. This gives the protein CASSSVGQDYEQYF.

This clonotype came up a few times. A much more abundant neighbour one base away suggests this may be a read error. The genes are TRBV5-4 and TRBJ1-2; 10 bases match TRBD1. Looked up from germline, CDR1 is SGHNT and CDR2 is YYREEE (reference sequence). This CDR3 is 15 amino acids long. CDR3 loop: CASSSFIGTGARYAF. CDR3 nucleotide sequence: TGTGCCAGCAGCTCCTTTATCGGGACAGGGGCGCGGTACGCCTTC.

The chain carries TRBV7-9 and TRBJ2-7; tentatively, D is TRBD1 (5 bases). CDR3 length: 14 residues. Trimming pared 5 bases from V and 2 bases from J, leaving 13 bases between. In germline, CDR1 is SEHNR, CDR2 FQNEAQ (reference sequence). The CDR3: CASSHEVGAYEQYF. The CDR3 DNA follows: TGTGCCAGCAGCCACGAAGTAGGGGCCTACGAGCAGTACTTC.

In its sample, this clonotype was seen many times. The CDR3 DNA reads as TGTGCCAGTAGTTTATCCGACGATGAAGCTTTCTTT. Its translation is CASSLSDDEAFF. The chain is built from TRBV19 and TRBJ1-1; D unresolved. Trimming removed 5 bases at V and 7 bases at J, with 11 bases between. This CDR3 is 12 amino acids long. In germline, CDR1 is LNHDA, CDR2 SQIVND (reference sequence).

V gene TRBV5-4 combines with J gene TRBJ2-3, with 16 bases identical to TRBD2. Losses at the gene ends were 3 bases for V and 3 bases for J; bases not matched to a gene: 4. Per germline, CDR1 SGHNT and CDR2 YYREEE (reference sequence). This CDR3 spans 17 amino acids. The CDR3: CASSSGLAGGPTDTQYF. The CDR3 DNA reads TGTGCCAGCAGCTCGGGACTAGCGGGGGGGCCGACAGATACGCAGTATTTT.

The chain links TRBV7-6 to TRBJ1-2; no reliable D call. The CDR3 runs 16 residues. Germline lookup yields CDR1 SGHVS and CDR2 FNYEAQ. Trimming removed 1 base at V and 3 bases at J, with 15 bases between. The CDR3 sequence is CASSLESNAGHYGYTF. DNA of the CDR3: TGTGCCAGCAGCTTAGAATCAAACGCAGGTCACTATGGCTACACCTTC.

This clonotype was counted ten times or more. CDR3 in DNA: TGTGCCAGCAACATACAGGGCTCCTTCTCCTACGAGCAGTACTTC. Residues: CASNIQGSFSYEQYF. V gene TRBV6-2 or TRBV6-3 combines with J gene TRBJ2-7, with D perhaps matching TRBD1 (6 bases). Trimming took off 7 bases at V and 0 bases at J, with 16 bases between the two ends. Germline lookup yields CDR1 MNHEY and CDR2 SVGEGT. The CDR3 runs to 15 residues.

The chain combines TRBV5-1 with TRBJ1-1; TRBD1 matches 8 bases. V lost 0 bases and J lost 5; bases outside the gene matches: 3. There are 14 residues in the CDR3. CDR1 SGHRS and CDR2 YFSETQ come from the germline V gene. CDR3 loop: CASSLAQGGTEAFF. The DNA for the CDR3 is TGCGCCAGCAGCTTGGCACAGGGGGGAACTGAAGCTTTCTTT.

The gene calls are TRBV25-1 and TRBJ2-2, with a weak D call TRBD1 (6 bases). V was pared by 6 bases and J by 3 bases, with 14 bases between. The CDR3 runs 15 residues. CDR1 is MGHDK and CDR2 is SYGVNS in the germline V gene. CDR3: CASSPGVYDTGELFF. DNA for the CDR3: TGTGCCAGCAGCCCAGGGGTGTATGACACCGGGGAGCTGTTTTTT.

J is TRBJ2-5 and V is TRBV27, with D perhaps matching TRBD1 or TRBD2 (7 bases each). Trimming cost V 5 bases and J 3 bases, with 16 bases left between them. The CDR3 spans 15 residues. Germline values: CDR1 MNHEY, CDR2 SMNVEV (reference sequence). The CDR3: CASSTYQGGEETQYF. CDR3 sequence (DNA): TGTGCCAGCAGTACCTACCAGGGGGGGGAAGAGACCCAGTACTTC.

The sample holds one count of this clonotype. This sequence may be a read error, since a much larger clone differs from it by one base. V gene TRBV4-3 combines with J gene TRBJ1-3; D uncertain. CDR3 length: 15 residues. Germline-derived CDR1 and CDR2 are LGHNA and YSLEER. The CDR3 bases are TGCGCCAGCGGCCAATATGATGCCTCTGGAAACACCATATATTTT. Its translation is CASGQYDASGNTIYF.

This clonotype was counted only a few times. It is likely a read error, because the conserved phenylalanine at the end of the CDR3 is missing. The genes are TRBV7-2 and TRBJ2-5, with D possibly being TRBD2 (6 bases). CDR3 length: 15 amino acids. The germline gives CDR1 SGHTA, CDR2 FQGNSA. V was clipped by 4 bases and J by 7 bases, with 19 bases between them. The CDR3 loop reads CASSSRDWIKGTQYL. In DNA, the CDR3 is TGTGCCAGCAGCTCCCGGGACTGGATAAAAGGGACCCAGTACCTC.

This clonotype was counted many times. The rearrangement links TRBV5-4 to TRBJ1-1; 8 bases map to TRBD1. V lost 2 bases to trimming and J lost 5 bases; unmatched junction nucleotides: 2. The CDR3 totals 13 residues. Germline CDR1 is SGHNT and CDR2 is YYREEE (reference sequence). The CDR3 DNA is TGTGCCAGCAGCTTACAGGGGGGTACTGAAGCTTTCTTT. Its translation: CASSLQGGTEAFF.

The V and J genes are TRBV29-1 and TRBJ2-3; D tentatively reads TRBD1 or TRBD2 (6 bases each). Trimming cost V 6 bases and J 2 bases, with 15 bases left between them. The CDR3 extends over 14 amino acids. Per germline, CDR1 SQVTM and CDR2 ANQGSEA. The CDR3 here is CSVRRGANTDTQYF. DNA of the CDR3: TGCAGCGTGCGAAGGGGGGCCAACACAGATACGCAGTATTTT.

This clonotype has ten or more counts. The chain uses TRBV5-1 and TRBJ2-3, with 13 positions matching TRBD2. The germline V gene has CDR1 SGHRS and CDR2 YFSETQ. This CDR3 has 15 residues. V shed 0 bases and J 6 bases; nucleotides not matched to a gene: 1. The CDR3 loop is CASSLEGLAGDTQYF. CDR3 nucleotides: TGCGCCAGCAGCTTGGAGGGACTAGCGGGGGATACGCAGTATTTT.

The rearrangement links TRBV7-2 to TRBJ2-7; possibly TRBD1 for D (6 bases). Between the trimmed V and J ends, which lost 1 base and 1 base, there was a span of 8 bases. CDR3 length: 14 residues. CDR1 is SGHTA and CDR2 is FQGNSA in the germline V gene. The chain's CDR3 is CASSLGTASYEQYF. CDR3 DNA: TGTGCCAGCAGCTTAGGGACAGCATCCTACGAGCAGTACTTC. Filled out from reference TRBV7-2 and TRBJ2-7, the complete variable domain reads GAGVSQSPSNKVTEKGKDVELRCDPISGHTALYWYRQSLGQGLEFLIYFQGNSAPDKSGLPSDRFSAERTGGSVSTLTIQRTQQEDSAVYLCASSLGTASYEQYFGPGTRLTVT.

This chain uses TRBV7-9 with TRBJ1-1; the D is unclear. Trimming removed 0 bases at V and 3 bases at J, with 8 bases between. The V gene's germline CDR1 is SEHNR and CDR2 FQNEAQ (reference sequence). This CDR3 contains 14 residues. CDR3 residues: CASSLARGHTEAFF. The DNA for the CDR3 is TGTGCCAGCAGCTTAGCGCGAGGGCACACTGAAGCTTTCTTT.

The table lists this clonotype with many counts. The chain recombines TRBV4-3 with TRBJ1-4; 7 bases are a match to TRBD1. The V and J ends lost 0 bases and 1 base, in that order; junction bases with no gene match: 5. Looked up from germline, CDR1 is LGHNA and CDR2 is YSLEER. The CDR3 totals 17 residues. The CDR3 spells CASSQDWTGQTNEKLFF. In nucleotides, the CDR3 is TGCGCCAGCAGCCAAGACTGGACAGGCCAAACTAATGAAAAACTGTTTTTT.

This clonotype was seen repeatedly, ten times or more. The chain has TRBV20-1 and TRBJ1-1, with 7 bases fitting TRBD1. CDR3 length: 11 amino acids. CDR1 DFQATT and CDR2 SNEGSKA come from the germline V gene (reference sequence). The V gene end was trimmed by 4 bases and the J gene end by 4 bases; junction bases not matched to a gene: 0. The CDR3 is CSATGGTEAFF. DNA for the CDR3: TGCAGTGCTACAGGGGGCACTGAAGCTTTCTTT.

This clonotype was detected a few times. This sequence joins TRBV29-1 and TRBJ1-3, with D possibly TRBD1 on 5 matching bases. The CDR3 spans 12 residues. CDR1 SQVTM and CDR2 ANQGSEA come from the germline V gene. Between the trimmed V and J ends, which lost 4 bases and 2 bases, there was a span of 6 bases. The CDR3 DNA is TGCAGCGTTGTAGGGGCTGGAAACACCATATATTTT. It translates to CSVVGAGNTIYF. Combining the CDR3 with reference TRBV29-1 and TRBJ1-3 gives the whole variable domain SAVISQKPSRDICQRGTSLTIQCQVDSQVTMMFWYRQQPGQSLTLIATANQGSEATYESGFVIDKFPISRPNLTFSTLTVSNMSPEDSSIYLCSVVGAGNTIYFGEGSWLTVV.

This sequence joins TRBV10-3 and TRBJ2-3; the D gene is possibly TRBD2 (6 bases). V lost 2 bases and J 5 bases, leaving 11 bases between the germline ends. CDR1 ENHRY and CDR2 SYGVKD come from the germline V gene. The CDR3 has 14 residues. This chain's CDR3 is CAISEAGTGDTQYF. In nucleotides, the CDR3 is TGTGCCATCAGTGAGGCGGGGACGGGAGATACGCAGTATTTT.